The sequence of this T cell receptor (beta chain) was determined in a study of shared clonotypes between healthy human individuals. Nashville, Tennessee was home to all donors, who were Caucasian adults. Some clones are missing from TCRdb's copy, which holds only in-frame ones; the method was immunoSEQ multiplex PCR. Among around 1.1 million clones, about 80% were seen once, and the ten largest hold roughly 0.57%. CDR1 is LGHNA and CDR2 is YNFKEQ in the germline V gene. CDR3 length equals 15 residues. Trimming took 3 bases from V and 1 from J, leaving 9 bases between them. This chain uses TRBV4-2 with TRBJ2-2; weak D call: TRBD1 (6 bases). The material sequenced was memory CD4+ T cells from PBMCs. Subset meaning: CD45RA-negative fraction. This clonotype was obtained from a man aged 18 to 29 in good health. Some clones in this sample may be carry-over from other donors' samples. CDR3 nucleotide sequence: TGTGCCAGCAGCCACAGGGGCCGGAACACCGGGGAGCTGTTTTTT. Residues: CASSHRGRNTGELFF.